A single sample is the source of the 14 T cell receptor beta chains below, sequenced in a study of a mutant IDH1 vaccine in newly diagnosed glioma. The antigens of these receptors remain unknown. Time point here: week 11, during vaccination. The investigators gave 300 ug of mutant IDH1 20-mer peptide in each vaccine dose, together with topical imiquimod. The protocol was immunoSEQ multiplex PCR, while the TCRdb copy is restricted to in-frame clones and leaves out a portion. This table holds under 150,000 clones, about 82% found once. The sample consisted of PBMCs, taken from a glioma patient whose treatment included an IDH1 peptide vaccine. These TCRs come from a man between 35 and 55 years old with glioma.

The rearrangement links TRBV29-1 to TRBJ2-2; either TRBD1 or TRBD2 may fit D (6 bases each). The V end lost 3 bases, the J end lost 2 bases, and 13 bases lay between the germline ends. Looked up from germline, CDR1 is SQVTM and CDR2 is ANQGSEA. The CDR3 totals 15 residues. CDR3 sequence reads: CSVDLGGLNTGELFF. CDR3 DNA sequence: TGCAGCGTTGATTTGGGGGGCCTCAACACCGGGGAGCTGTTTTTT.

About this clone: In the same sample, other DNA sequences code for this CDR3. This chain links TRBV7-2 with TRBJ2-5; D possibly corresponds to TRBD1 (6 bases). The CDR3 is made up of 14 amino acids. The ends were cut back, 5 bases at V and 0 bases at J, with 10 bases in the middle. Germline CDR1 SGHTA, CDR2 FQGNSA. As DNA, the CDR3 is TGTGCCAGCAGCCCCGGGACATACCAAGAGACCCAGTACTTC. Amino acids: CASSPGTYQETQYF. Full variable domain (rest looked up from reference TRBV7-2 and TRBJ2-5): GAGVSQSPSNKVTEKGKDVELRCDPISGHTALYWYRQSLGQGLEFLIYFQGNSAPDKSGLPSDRFSAERTGGSVSTLTIQRTQQEDSAVYLCASSPGTYQETQYFGPGTRLLVL.

This chain connects TRBV7-9 to TRBJ2-5; no clear D gene. V lost 6 bases to trimming and J lost 2 bases, with 16 bases between them. Germline V gene lookup returns CDR1 SEHNR and CDR2 FQNEAQ (reference sequence). This CDR3 is 15 amino acids long. The chain's CDR3 is CASSLWAGVQETQYF. CDR3 DNA sequence: TGTGCCAGCAGTCTATGGGCAGGTGTTCAAGAGACCCAGTACTTC.

V is TRBV10-3 and J is TRBJ2-4; the D call may be TRBD1 or TRBD2 (5 bases each). Per the germline V gene, CDR1 is ENHRY and CDR2 is SYGVKD. V dropped 6 bases and J dropped 3 bases, with 15 bases sitting between them. CDR3 size: 15 residues. This CDR3 reads CAIRGEGAVKNIQYF. CDR3 bases: TGTGCCATCAGGGGGGAAGGGGCGGTCAAAAACATTCAGTACTTC.

This clone was counted only a few times. Other nucleotide sequences from this sample produce the same CDR3. The chain uses TRBV7-9 and TRBJ1-2; maybe TRBD1 (6 bases). Trimming left V 4 bases short and J 2 bases short, with 14 bases between. The germline V gene has CDR1 SEHNR and CDR2 FQNEAQ (reference sequence). This CDR3 has 15 amino acids. The DNA for the CDR3 is TGTGCCAGCAGCTCAGCGCGGCAGGGGAACTATGGCTACACCTTC. It codes for CASSSARQGNYGYTF. Full variable domain (remainder filled in from reference TRBV7-9 and TRBJ1-2): DTGVSQNPRHKITKRGQNVTFRCDPISEHNRLYWYRQTLGQGPEFLTYFQNEAQLEKSRLLSDRFSAERPKGSFSTLEIQRTEQGDSAMYLCASSSARQGNYGYTFGSGTRLTVV.

J is TRBJ2-7 and V is TRBV11-1, with 11 bases fitting TRBD1. The CDR3 loop spans 15 amino acids. V trimming: 6 bases; J trimming: 5 bases; junction bases outside the gene matches: 9. The V gene's germline CDR1 is SGHAT and CDR2 FQDESV (reference sequence). CDR3 region: CASRPPGQGGNEQYF. In DNA form, the CDR3 reads TGTGCCAGCAGACCTCCGGGACAGGGGGGGAACGAGCAGTACTTC.

V gene TRBV6-5 combines with J gene TRBJ1-1; D possibly corresponds to TRBD1 (6 bases). This CDR3 comprises 15 residues. From germline, CDR1 is MNHEY and CDR2 SVGAGI. The V end lost 6 bases, the J end lost 0 bases, and 14 bases lay between the germline ends. For the CDR3, the DNA is TGTGCCAGCAGCTCCCTTGACAGGTTGAACACTGAAGCTTTCTTT. Protein product: CASSSLDRLNTEAFF.

This clone was detected only once. V and J are TRBV7-2 and TRBJ1-6; 7 bases line up with TRBD1. The J segment lost 5 bases and the V segment lost 6 bases, leaving 7 bases of the junction unmatched. CDR1 is SGHTA, CDR2 FQGNSA, per germline. The CDR3 runs 15 residues. The CDR3 is CASRPPTGDNSPLHF. DNA of the CDR3: TGTGCCAGCAGGCCACCCACAGGGGATAATTCACCCCTCCACTTT.

This clone was observed a few times. The junction does not match germline at one end; this may be a read error. CDR3 sequence (DNA): TGTGCCAGCAGCTTGGGCACGAACATCGGGGAGCTGTTTTTT. Translation: CASSLGTNIGELFF. This chain links TRBV11-3 with TRBJ2-2, with no clear D. The CDR3 contains 14 residues. Germline V gives CDR1 SGHNT, CDR2 YENEEA.

A note on this clone: A far larger clone is only one base removed, so a read error is likely. This rearrangement joins TRBV4-2 to TRBJ2-7; the D call may be TRBD1 or TRBD2 (6 bases each). CDR3 length: 16 amino acids. Germline CDR1 and CDR2: LGHNA and YNFKEQ. CDR3: CARSQDGVGRGREQYF. DNA for the CDR3: TGTGCCCGCAGCCAAGATGGGGTGGGAAGGGGGAGGGAGCAGTACTTC.

The chain uses TRBV5-6 and TRBJ2-3; TRBD2 agrees at 8 bases. The V segment lost 4 bases and the J segment 0 bases; nucleotides outside the gene matches: 7. CDR3 length: 16 residues. From germline, CDR1 is SGHDT and CDR2 YYEEEE. Written as DNA, the CDR3 is TGTGCCAGCAGCCCAATCTCGGGGGGGAGCACAGATACGCAGTATTTT. Its protein product is CASSPISGGSTDTQYF.

This sequence joins TRBV5-1 and TRBJ2-5; TRBD2 is a possible D gene (6 bases). Trimming left V 0 bases short and J 6 bases short, with 24 bases between. Germline-derived CDR1 and CDR2 are SGHRS and YFSETQ. The CDR3 is 18 amino acids. CDR3 residues: CASSLGMNWGGVGKTQYF. The CDR3 region has the DNA TGCGCCAGCAGCTTGGGTATGAATTGGGGCGGGGTCGGGAAGACCCAGTACTTC.

The chain has TRBV5-1 and TRBJ1-2; D possibly corresponds to TRBD1 (6 bases). The V and J ends lost 2 bases and 6 bases respectively, with 14 bases between them. CDR3 length: 14 amino acids. The germline gives CDR1 SGHRS, CDR2 YFSETQ. The CDR3 sequence is CASSLQGGLNGYTF. CDR3 coding DNA: TGCGCCAGCAGCTTACAGGGTGGGTTGAATGGCTACACCTTC. Full variable domain (missing parts from reference TRBV5-1 and TRBJ1-2): KAGVTQTPRYLIKTRGQQVTLSCSPISGHRSVSWYQQTPGQGLQFLFEYFSETQRNKGNFPGRFSGRQFSNSRSEMNVSTLELGDSALYLCASSLQGGLNGYTFGSGTRLTVV.

This rearrangement joins TRBV6-5 to TRBJ1-2; TRBD1 is a possible D gene (5 bases). The length of the CDR3 is 14 residues. V was pared by 2 bases and J by 4 bases, with 11 bases between. Per germline, CDR1 MNHEY and CDR2 SVGAGI. As DNA, the CDR3 is TGTGCCAGCAGTTACCTTCAGGGAGGCTATGGCTACACCTTC. Translated, it gives CASSYLQGGYGYTF.